Listed below are T cell receptor beta chains from one sample, sequenced in a study of OX40 agonist ivuxolimab in advanced cancers. Repertoires were generated with immunoSEQ multiplex PCR, while TCRdb's copy carries only in-frame clones and drops some. The repertoire holds some 100,000 clones, with approximately 84% as singletons. Sequencing was performed on CD4+ or CD8+ T cells sorted from blood, taken in a trial of the OX40 agonist ivuxolimab. The receptor source for this set is an adult with an advanced solid tumor such as melanoma, head and neck, liver or kidney cancer. Both conserved end residues are part of each CDR3. A D gene is named only where the DNA matches it firmly. The listing skips clone size in some rows; elsewhere it reads once, few, many or a size class.

j_call: TRBJ2-2
v_call: TRBV19
d_call: TRBD1
cdr3_length: 19
clone_size: -
cdr3_nt: TGTGCCAGTAGTGCCCGAACCGGGACAGGGGGCTTAAACACCGGGGAGCTGTTTTTT
cdr3_aa: CASSARTGTGGLNTGELFF

j_call: TRBJ1-1
v_call: TRBV5-1
d_call: -
cdr3_length: 13
clone_size: -
cdr3_nt: TGCGCCAGCAGCTTCAACAGAAACACTGAAGCTTTCTTT
cdr3_aa: CASSFNRNTEAFF

j_call: TRBJ1-4
v_call: TRBV5-1
d_call: -
cdr3_length: 14
clone_size: -
cdr3_nt: TGCGCCAGCAGGAGGGAGCCAACTAATGAAAAACTGTTTTTT
cdr3_aa: CASRREPTNEKLFF

j_call: TRBJ2-6
v_call: TRBV19
d_call: -
cdr3_length: 15
clone_size: -
cdr3_nt: TGTGCCAGTACCATGCCGGGCTCTGGGGCCAACGTCCTGACTTTC
cdr3_aa: CASTMPGSGANVLTF

j_call: TRBJ1-2
v_call: TRBV28
d_call: -
cdr3_length: 15
clone_size: -
cdr3_nt: TGTGCCAGCACCCCCCTGCACTCCCCACACTATGGCTACACCTTC
cdr3_aa: CASTPLHSPHYGYTF

j_call: TRBJ1-5
v_call: TRBV19
d_call: -
cdr3_length: 13
clone_size: -
cdr3_nt: TGTGCCAGTAACGGTGGGGGTGATCAGCCCCAGCATTTT
cdr3_aa: CASNGGGDQPQHF

j_call: TRBJ2-3
v_call: TRBV6-1
d_call: -
cdr3_length: 15
clone_size: -
cdr3_nt: TGTGCCACCACCCTAGGGGGAGAAAGGACAGATACGCAGTATTTT
cdr3_aa: CATTLGGERTDTQYF

j_call: TRBJ1-3
v_call: TRBV18
d_call: -
cdr3_length: 14
clone_size: -
cdr3_nt: TGTGCCAGCTCACCTGGGGGCTCTGGAAACACCATATATTTT
cdr3_aa: CASSPGGSGNTIYF

j_call: TRBJ1-2
v_call: TRBV29-1
d_call: TRBD1
cdr3_length: 14
clone_size: -
cdr3_nt: TGCAGCGTTGAACTTGACAGGGGGCTAAAAGGCTACACCTTC
cdr3_aa: CSVELDRGLKGYTF

j_call: TRBJ2-1
v_call: TRBV15
d_call: TRBD2
cdr3_length: 16
clone_size: -
cdr3_nt: TGTGCCACCAGCAGTGAACGACTAGCGGGCTACAATGAGCAGTTCTTC
cdr3_aa: CATSSERLAGYNEQFF

j_call: TRBJ2-5
v_call: TRBV5-6
d_call: TRBD2
cdr3_length: 13
clone_size: -
cdr3_nt: TGTGCCAGCAGCGGTAGCGGGACGGAGACCCAGTACTTC
cdr3_aa: CASSGSGTETQYF

j_call: TRBJ2-3
v_call: TRBV9
d_call: TRBD2
cdr3_length: 16
clone_size: -
cdr3_nt: TGTGCCAGCAGCCCACGACTAGCGATAAGCACAGATACGCAGTATTTT
cdr3_aa: CASSPRLAISTDTQYF

j_call: TRBJ2-3
v_call: TRBV4-1
d_call: -
cdr3_length: 16
clone_size: -
cdr3_nt: TGCGCCAGCAGCCAATCAGGGATCTCCAGCACAGATACGCAGTATTTT
cdr3_aa: CASSQSGISSTDTQYF

j_call: TRBJ2-3
v_call: TRBV7-6
d_call: TRBD2
cdr3_length: 15
clone_size: -
cdr3_nt: TGTGCCAGCAGCTGGACTAGCAGGCCCACAGATACGCAGTATTTT
cdr3_aa: CASSWTSRPTDTQYF

j_call: TRBJ1-1
v_call: TRBV2
d_call: -
cdr3_length: 13
clone_size: once
cdr3_nt: TGTGCCAGCAGGAATACCCCGAACACTGAAGCTTTCTTT
cdr3_aa: CASRNTPNTEAFF

j_call: TRBJ2-5
v_call: TRBV6-1
d_call: -
cdr3_length: 15
clone_size: -
cdr3_nt: TGTGCCAGCAGTGAAACCCACGGTTTACAAGAGACCCAGTACTTC
cdr3_aa: CASSETHGLQETQYF

j_call: TRBJ1-5
v_call: TRBV2
d_call: TRBD1
cdr3_length: 14
clone_size: -
cdr3_nt: TGTGCCAGCAGTACGACAGGGTCATATCAGCCCCAGCATTTT
cdr3_aa: CASSTTGSYQPQHF

j_call: TRBJ2-2
v_call: TRBV5-6
d_call: -
cdr3_length: 13
clone_size: -
cdr3_nt: TGTGCCAGCACGGGACAGAACACCGGGGAGCTGTTTTTT
cdr3_aa: CASTGQNTGELFF

j_call: TRBJ2-7
v_call: TRBV5-1
d_call: TRBD1
cdr3_length: 15
clone_size: -
cdr3_nt: TGCGCCAGCAGCACCGGACAGGGAGTTACCTACGAGCAGTACTTC
cdr3_aa: CASSTGQGVTYEQYF

j_call: TRBJ2-7
v_call: TRBV21-1
d_call: -
cdr3_length: 12
clone_size: -
cdr3_nt: TGTGCCAGCAGCAGGAAGCGGGAGTCGCAGTACTTC
cdr3_aa: CASSRKRESQYF

j_call: TRBJ2-3
v_call: TRBV6-5
d_call: -
cdr3_length: 12
clone_size: -
cdr3_nt: TGTGCCAGCAGCCTGCTAGGAGATACGCAGTATTTT
cdr3_aa: CASSLLGDTQYF

j_call: TRBJ1-2
v_call: TRBV29-1
d_call: TRBD1
cdr3_length: 17
clone_size: -
cdr3_nt: TGCAGCGCTAAAAACCACTTATCGGACAGGACACCGTATGGCTACACCTTC
cdr3_aa: CSAKNHLSDRTPYGYTF

j_call: TRBJ2-1
v_call: TRBV4-2
d_call: -
cdr3_length: 14
clone_size: -
cdr3_nt: TGTGCCAGCAGCCAGACCAGGGAATACAATGAGCAGTTCTTC
cdr3_aa: CASSQTREYNEQFF

j_call: TRBJ1-1
v_call: TRBV19
d_call: TRBD1
cdr3_length: 16
clone_size: -
cdr3_nt: TGTGCCAGTAGTATCCGAGAGGGGACAGGGATCTCTGAAGCTTTCTTT
cdr3_aa: CASSIREGTGISEAFF

j_call: TRBJ1-1
v_call: TRBV5-6
d_call: TRBD1
cdr3_length: 15
clone_size: -
cdr3_nt: TGTGCCAGCAGCTTGGTTCAGGGGGCGACCACTGAAGCTTTCTTT
cdr3_aa: CASSLVQGATTEAFF

j_call: TRBJ2-5
v_call: TRBV7-2
d_call: TRBD2
cdr3_length: 14
clone_size: -
cdr3_nt: TGTGCCAGCAGCTCTTGGGAGGGCCTTGAGACCCAGTACTTC
cdr3_aa: CASSSWEGLETQYF

j_call: TRBJ2-2
v_call: TRBV28
d_call: -
cdr3_length: 14
clone_size: once
cdr3_nt: TGTGCCAGCAGGAGGGACCATACGACCGGGGAGCTGTTTTTT
cdr3_aa: CASRRDHTTGELFF

j_call: TRBJ2-2
v_call: TRBV7-3
d_call: -
cdr3_length: 15
clone_size: -
cdr3_nt: TGTGCCAGCAGCTTTAACGGACCCCTGGCCGGGGAGCTGTTTTTT
cdr3_aa: CASSFNGPLAGELFF

j_call: TRBJ1-2
v_call: TRBV5-1
d_call: -
cdr3_length: 13
clone_size: -
cdr3_nt: TGCGCCAGCAGTTCATTGGCAGACTATGGCTACACCTTC
cdr3_aa: CASSSLADYGYTF

j_call: TRBJ2-1
v_call: TRBV5-4
d_call: TRBD2
cdr3_length: 15
clone_size: -
cdr3_nt: TGTGCCAGCAGCACTAGCGGGACATCCTACAATGAGCAGTTCTTC
cdr3_aa: CASSTSGTSYNEQFF

j_call: TRBJ1-1
v_call: TRBV10-2
d_call: -
cdr3_length: 13
clone_size: many
cdr3_nt: TGCGCCAGCAGTGAGGCGGGGAACACTGAAGCTTTCTTT
cdr3_aa: CASSEAGNTEAFF

j_call: TRBJ2-5
v_call: TRBV28
d_call: -
cdr3_length: 13
clone_size: -
cdr3_nt: TGTGCCAGCAGTTTGTCCACCCAAGAGACCCAGTACTTC
cdr3_aa: CASSLSTQETQYF

j_call: TRBJ2-1
v_call: TRBV18
d_call: TRBD2
cdr3_length: 16
clone_size: -
cdr3_nt: TGTGCCAGCTCAGAGACTAGCGGGAGTTCGTACAATGAGCAGTTCTTC
cdr3_aa: CASSETSGSSYNEQFF

j_call: TRBJ1-1
v_call: TRBV6-5
d_call: -
cdr3_length: 14
clone_size: -
cdr3_nt: TGTGCCAGCAGGGCCGGGGGTAGAGGTCCTGAAGCTTTCTTT
cdr3_aa: CASRAGGRGPEAFF

j_call: TRBJ2-5
v_call: TRBV5-1
d_call: TRBD1
cdr3_length: 14
clone_size: -
cdr3_nt: TGCGCCAGCAGCCTCGGGACAGCCCAAGAGACCCAGTACTTC
cdr3_aa: CASSLGTAQETQYF

j_call: TRBJ2-1
v_call: TRBV28
d_call: TRBD2
cdr3_length: 15
clone_size: -
cdr3_nt: TGTGCCAGCAGAGAACCTAGCGGGAATTGGAATGAGCAGTTCTTC
cdr3_aa: CASREPSGNWNEQFF

j_call: TRBJ2-3
v_call: TRBV7-2
d_call: TRBD2
cdr3_length: 15
clone_size: -
cdr3_nt: TGTGCCAGCAGCCCACCGGGACTAGCGGTATCGGCGCAGTATTTT
cdr3_aa: CASSPPGLAVSAQYF

j_call: TRBJ2-6
v_call: TRBV19
d_call: -
cdr3_length: 14
clone_size: -
cdr3_nt: TGTGCCAGTAGTGTGGGAACTGGGGCCAACGTCCTGACTTTC
cdr3_aa: CASSVGTGANVLTF

j_call: TRBJ1-1
v_call: TRBV19
d_call: -
cdr3_length: 15
clone_size: -
cdr3_nt: TGTGCCAGTAGTTCCCTCTCGGGTTCGATGACTGAAGCTTTCTTT
cdr3_aa: CASSSLSGSMTEAFF

j_call: TRBJ2-7
v_call: TRBV9
d_call: TRBD1
cdr3_length: 14
clone_size: -
cdr3_nt: TGTGCCAGCAGCGGGGGACAGGGGGTTTGGGAGCAGTACTTC
cdr3_aa: CASSGGQGVWEQYF

j_call: TRBJ2-1
v_call: TRBV9
d_call: -
cdr3_length: 16
clone_size: -
cdr3_nt: TGTGCCAGCAGCGTAGATTTGGGGGAGTTGTACAATGAGCAGTTCTTC
cdr3_aa: CASSVDLGELYNEQFF

j_call: TRBJ2-6
v_call: TRBV18
d_call: -
cdr3_length: 15
clone_size: -
cdr3_nt: TGTGCCAGCTCGTCACAGGTTTCTGGGGCCAACGTCCTGACTTTC
cdr3_aa: CASSSQVSGANVLTF

j_call: TRBJ2-2
v_call: TRBV6-6
d_call: -
cdr3_length: 12
clone_size: -
cdr3_nt: TGTGCCAGCACTTACTCGGCCGGGGAGCTGTTTTTT
cdr3_aa: CASTYSAGELFF

j_call: TRBJ1-2
v_call: TRBV29-1
d_call: -
cdr3_length: 13
clone_size: once
cdr3_nt: TGCAGCGTTGAGGTGTCCAGGGTCGCTGGCTACACCTTC
cdr3_aa: CSVEVSRVAGYTF

j_call: TRBJ2-2
v_call: TRBV2
d_call: -
cdr3_length: 16
clone_size: -
cdr3_nt: TGTGCCAGCAGTAAGGGCAGGACAACGAACACCGGGGAGCTGTTTTTT
cdr3_aa: CASSKGRTTNTGELFF

j_call: TRBJ2-5
v_call: TRBV7-3
d_call: -
cdr3_length: 13
clone_size: -
cdr3_nt: TGTGCCAGCAGCATCGGGCAGCGGAAGACCCAGTACTTC
cdr3_aa: CASSIGQRKTQYF

j_call: TRBJ2-2
v_call: TRBV30
d_call: -
cdr3_length: 12
clone_size: -
cdr3_nt: TGTGCCTGGAGCCCAGGGTCCGGGGAGCTGTTTTTT
cdr3_aa: CAWSPGSGELFF

j_call: TRBJ2-7
v_call: TRBV6-6
d_call: -
cdr3_length: 15
clone_size: -
cdr3_nt: TGTGCCAGCAGCCGCAACGGACCGAGCTCCTACGAGCAGTACTTC
cdr3_aa: CASSRNGPSSYEQYF

j_call: TRBJ1-2
v_call: TRBV27
d_call: -
cdr3_length: 14
clone_size: -
cdr3_nt: TGTGCCAGCAGTACCGCAGGGAGTAACTATGGCTACACCTTC
cdr3_aa: CASSTAGSNYGYTF

j_call: TRBJ1-5
v_call: TRBV5-3
d_call: TRBD1
cdr3_length: 14
clone_size: -
cdr3_nt: TGTGCCAGAAGTTTAGACAGGGGAAGACAGCCCCAGCATTTT
cdr3_aa: CARSLDRGRQPQHF